This entry is about one T cell receptor (beta chain). The donors were part of the validation cohort of roughly 130 subjects. That cohort was separate from the first cohort, which comprised 500 to 850 subjects. The CDR3 loop spans 13 amino acids. V was pared by 1 base and J by 6 bases, with 7 bases between. The germline gives CDR1 LGHNA, CDR2 YNFKEQ. Assay used: immunoSEQ multiplex PCR; TCRdb lists only in-frame clones, some missing. The sample lists some 130,000 clones, roughly 81% seen once, with 1.4% in the top ten. The data belong to a study of cytomegalovirus exposure and HLA in healthy donors. Study at large: The approximately 130 validation repertoires matched the 600 to 700 first-cohort repertoires in platform, a later analysis reported.

This receptor was identified in a woman aged 25 to 39 in good health and CMV-seronegative. The sample comprised PBMCs. V gene TRBV4-2 combines with J gene TRBJ2-1, with D possibly being TRBD2 (5 bases). CDR3 protein: CASSQVGINEQFF. The CDR3 region has the DNA TGTGCCAGCAGCCAAGTCGGGATCAATGAGCAGTTCTTC.